The following is a T cell receptor (beta chain) sequence with its context. Its antigen remains unknown. Among participants with HIV, every one received treatment in the United States. The samples, holding about 0.9-11 million cryopreserved PBMC, were thawed before DNA extraction was carried out. The assay used was immunoSEQ (version v3.0), run at survey level. Some clones are missing from TCRdb's copy, which holds only in-frame ones; the method was immunoSEQ multiplex PCR. The table lists around 29,000 clones, 95% of them singletons. This entry belongs to a study of long-term antiretroviral therapy in people with HIV. Study-wide points: Subsequent to ART, diversity was augmented yet persisted below that of transplant donor controls.

The CDR3 covers 13 residues. The germline gives CDR1 SGDLS, CDR2 YYNGEE. V was trimmed by 4 bases and J by 1 base, leaving 8 bases between them. This sequence originates from a man aged 30-40 years with HIV. This sample comprised unsorted PBMCs, obtained 5.3 years after starting antiretroviral therapy. The gene calls are TRBV9 and TRBJ1-1, with D perhaps TRBD1 (5 bases). The CDR3: CASSSGGNTEAFF. The CDR3 DNA is TGTGCCAGCAGCTCCGGGGGGAACACTGAAGCTTTCTTT.